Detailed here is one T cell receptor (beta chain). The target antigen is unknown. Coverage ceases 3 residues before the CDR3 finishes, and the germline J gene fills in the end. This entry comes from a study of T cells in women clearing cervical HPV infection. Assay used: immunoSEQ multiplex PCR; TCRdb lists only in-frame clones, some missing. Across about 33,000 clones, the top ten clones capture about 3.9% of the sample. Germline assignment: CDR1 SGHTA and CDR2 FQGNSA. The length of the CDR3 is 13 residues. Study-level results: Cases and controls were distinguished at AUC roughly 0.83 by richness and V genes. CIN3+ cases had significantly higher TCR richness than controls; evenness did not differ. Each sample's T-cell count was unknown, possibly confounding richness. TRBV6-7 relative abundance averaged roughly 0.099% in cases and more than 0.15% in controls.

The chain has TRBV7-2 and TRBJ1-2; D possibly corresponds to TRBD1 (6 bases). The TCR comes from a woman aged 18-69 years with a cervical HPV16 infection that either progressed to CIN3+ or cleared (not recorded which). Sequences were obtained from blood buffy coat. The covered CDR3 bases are TGTGCCAGCAGGCCGGGACAAAAGGAGGGC. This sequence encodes CASRPGQKEG. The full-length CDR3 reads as CASRPGQKEGYTF. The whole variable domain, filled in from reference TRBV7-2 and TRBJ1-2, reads GAGVSQSPSNKVTEKGKDVELRCDPISGHTALYWYRQSLGQGLEFLIYFQGNSAPDKSGLPSDRFSAERTGGSVSTLTIQRTQQEDSAVYLCASRPGQKEGYTFGSGTRLTVV.